This TCR beta chain was captured by sequencing in a study of beta chain features in type 1 diabetes. Study-level information: On cell yields, gender and age, patients and healthy donors were similar. Study results and caveats: Among patients, naive, central memory and Treg TCRB repertoires appeared more similar than among healthy donors. Type 1 diabetes patients had TCRB CDR3s that were shorter (moderately but significantly so) in all four CD4+ subsets.

This clone was detected only a few times. The antigen is unknown. V shed 4 bases and J 2 bases; nucleotides not matched to a gene: 6. The CDR3 is 15 amino acids. Looked up from germline, CDR1 is SGHDN and CDR2 is FVKESK. The authors reverse transcribed all of the isolated RNA, so sequencing captured expressed TCRB transcripts. Read counts averaged around 3.6 million for samples of naive, central memory and regulatory T cells. Produced via immunoSEQ multiplex PCR; TCRdb's table is partial and in-frame only. The sample lists 250,000 to 300,000 clones, 20% to 25% occurring once. It was via CD45RO/CCR7/CD25/CD127/CD95/CD27 that CD4+ naive, central memory, regulatory and stem cell-like memory cells were sorted.

The sequence came from a woman aged 25 to 45 with type 1 diabetes. Sequenced sample: naive CD4+ T cells from blood. This chain joins TRBV14 and TRBJ2-3, with TRBD2 matching 7 bases. The CDR3 coding sequence is TGTGCCAGCAGCCCGGGGAGGGATCACACAGATACGCAGTATTTT. The encoded protein is CASSPGRDHTDTQYF.